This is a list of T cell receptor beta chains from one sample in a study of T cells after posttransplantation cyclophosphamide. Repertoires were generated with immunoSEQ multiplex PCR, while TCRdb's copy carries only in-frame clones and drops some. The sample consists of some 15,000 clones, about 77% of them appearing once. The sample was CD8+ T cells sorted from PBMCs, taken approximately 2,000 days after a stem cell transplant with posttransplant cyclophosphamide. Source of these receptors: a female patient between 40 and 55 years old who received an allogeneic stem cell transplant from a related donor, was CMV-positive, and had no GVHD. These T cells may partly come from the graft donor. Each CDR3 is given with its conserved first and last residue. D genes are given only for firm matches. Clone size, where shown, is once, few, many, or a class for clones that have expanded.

CASGRGSYEQYF	TGTGCCAGCGGGCGAGGGTCGTACGAGCAGTACTTC	NA	TRBV7-9	TRBJ2-7	12	once
CASSQDGSPNPFSTSGANVLTF	TGTGCCAGCAGCCAAGATGGGAGTCCCAACCCTTTTTCTACCTCTGGGGCCAACGTCCTGACTTTC	NA	TRBV13	TRBJ2-6	22	NA
CASGPGQVNYNEQFF	TGTGCTAGTGGCCCGGGACAGGTTAACTACAATGAGCAGTTCTTC	TRBD1	TRBV12-5	TRBJ2-1	15	NA
CASRPDRDSSYEQYF	TGTGCCAGCAGACCCGACCGGGACAGCAGCTACGAGCAGTACTTC	TRBD1	TRBV28	TRBJ2-7	15	once
CASSRRTGVHNEQFF	TGTGCCAGCAGCCGCCGGACAGGAGTCCACAATGAGCAGTTCTTC	TRBD1	TRBV7-6	TRBJ2-1	15	once
CASSPGLAGGQYTQYF	TGTGCCAGCTCACCGGGACTAGCGGGGGGGCAATATACGCAGTATTTT	TRBD2	TRBV18	TRBJ2-3	16	once
CASSTPDRGKETQYF	TGTGCCAGCAGCACCCCCGACAGGGGAAAAGAGACCCAGTACTTC	TRBD1	TRBV9	TRBJ2-5	15	NA
CASSSNPGAYEQYF	TGTGCCAGCAGCTCAAACCCCGGAGCCTACGAGCAGTACTTC	NA	TRBV9	TRBJ2-7	14	NA
CAISEGGGGAADTQYF	TGTGCCATCAGTGAAGGGGGCGGGGGGGCGGCAGATACGCAGTATTTT	TRBD2	TRBV10-3	TRBJ2-3	16	NA
CASSIDPVAGGPTDTQYF	TGTGCCAGTAGTATAGACCCTGTGGCGGGGGGGCCAACAGATACGCAGTATTTT	TRBD2	TRBV19	TRBJ2-3	18	NA
CAISDSGRGTTDTQYF	TGTGCCATCAGTGACTCCGGGAGGGGCACCACAGATACGCAGTATTTT	TRBD2	TRBV10-3	TRBJ2-3	16	NA
CASSFEVGQWDTEAFF	TGTGCCAGCAGCTTTGAAGTGGGACAGTGGGACACTGAAGCTTTCTTT	TRBD1	TRBV5-5	TRBJ1-1	16	once
CASSAGQGISGYTF	TGTGCCAGCAGTGCTGGACAGGGAATTTCTGGCTACACCTTC	TRBD1	TRBV2	TRBJ1-2	14	NA
CASSLEGQPQHF	TGTGCCAGCAGCTTAGAGGGTCAGCCCCAGCATTTT	NA	TRBV5-8	TRBJ1-5	12	NA
CASSQDALPGQLQETQYF	TGCGCCAGCAGCCAAGACGCCCTCCCGGGACAGCTCCAAGAGACCCAGTACTTC	TRBD1	TRBV4-3	TRBJ2-5	18	NA
CASSLQGGNTEAFF	TGTGCCAGCAGCTTACAGGGGGGGAACACTGAAGCTTTCTTT	TRBD1	TRBV7-2	TRBJ1-1	14	NA
CSPEGGRKTQYQETQYF	TGCAGCCCAGAGGGGGGGCGGAAGACTCAGTACCAAGAGACCCAGTACTTC	NA	TRBV29-1	TRBJ2-5	17	once
CSGARTEAFF	TGCAGCGGTGCGAGGACTGAAGCTTTCTTT	NA	TRBV29-1	TRBJ1-1	10	NA
CASSLQAYQGEQYF	TGTGCCAGCAGCTTACAGGCGTATCAGGGCGAGCAGTACTTC	NA	TRBV7-8	TRBJ2-7	14	NA
CASSIEGQEADTQYF	TGTGCCAGTAGTATAGAGGGACAGGAGGCAGATACGCAGTATTTT	TRBD1	TRBV19	TRBJ2-3	15	NA
CASSTGQGAWNEQFF	TGTGCCAGCAGTACCGGACAGGGGGCATGGAATGAGCAGTTCTTC	TRBD1	TRBV27	TRBJ2-1	15	NA
CASRQGSNEQFF	TGTGCCAGCAGACAGGGTTCGAATGAGCAGTTCTTC	NA	TRBV27	TRBJ2-1	12	NA
CASSLVFRRGRGETQYF	TGTGCCAGCAGCTTGGTTTTCAGGAGGGGGAGGGGAGAGACCCAGTACTTC	NA	TRBV7-2	TRBJ2-5	17	NA
CASSELWDRGFYEQYF	TGTGCCAGCAGTGAACTCTGGGACAGGGGGTTCTACGAGCAGTACTTC	TRBD1	TRBV6-1	TRBJ2-7	16	NA
CASSLGTGGYEQYF	TGCGCCAGCAGCTTGGGGACAGGGGGCTACGAGCAGTACTTC	TRBD1	TRBV5-1	TRBJ2-7	14	few
CASSLDWSSGANVLTF	TGCGCCAGCAGCTTGGATTGGAGCTCTGGGGCCAACGTCCTGACTTTC	NA	TRBV5-1	TRBJ2-6	16	NA
CASSQFVPRLTKNIQYF	TGTGCCAGCAGCCAGTTTGTGCCCCGACTGACCAAAAACATTCAGTACTTC	NA	TRBV4-2	TRBJ2-4	17	NA
CASSLQGKNIQYF	TGTGCCAGCAGCTTACAGGGCAAAAACATTCAGTACTTC	NA	TRBV5-6	TRBJ2-4	13	few
CASTVGGSGGDTQYF	TGTGCCAGCACCGTCGGGGGTAGCGGGGGGGATACGCAGTATTTT	TRBD2	TRBV9	TRBJ2-3	15	NA
CASRAWDRDNYGYTF	TGTGCCAGCAGGGCTTGGGACAGGGACAACTATGGCTACACCTTC	TRBD1	TRBV5-6	TRBJ1-2	15	NA
CASSPPFVASNTEAFF	TGTGCCAGCTCACCACCCTTTGTAGCGTCGAACACTGAAGCTTTCTTT	NA	TRBV18	TRBJ1-1	16	NA
CASSSFEQGSYGYTF	TGTGCCAGCAGCTCTTTTGAGCAGGGAAGTTACGGCTACACCTTC	NA	TRBV11-2	TRBJ1-2	15	NA
CASSLLPGTPTSGYTF	TGTGCCAGTAGTTTACTCCCCGGGACTCCAACGAGCGGCTACACCTTC	NA	TRBV19	TRBJ1-2	16	NA
CASSHLRQPNYGYTF	TGCGCCAGCAGCCATCTCAGACAGCCCAACTATGGCTACACCTTC	NA	TRBV4-3	TRBJ1-2	15	once
CASSLRTRGQETQYF	TGTGCCAGCAGCTTAAGAACCAGGGGACAAGAGACCCAGTACTTC	NA	TRBV7-6	TRBJ2-5	15	NA
CASSQASGAITGELFF	TGCGCCAGCAGCCAAGCTAGCGGGGCCATCACCGGGGAGCTGTTTTTT	TRBD2	TRBV4-3	TRBJ2-2	16	NA
CAISEDTSNQPQHF	TGTGCCATCAGTGAGGACACTTCAAATCAGCCCCAGCATTTT	NA	TRBV10-3	TRBJ1-5	14	NA
CASRGYRENSETQYF	TGTGCCAGTAGGGGTTACAGGGAAAATTCAGAGACCCAGTACTTC	NA	TRBV19	TRBJ2-5	15	once
CASSSGLEETQYF	TGTGCCAGCTCATCGGGACTAGAAGAGACCCAGTACTTC	TRBD2	TRBV18	TRBJ2-5	13	NA
CASSLETGEETQYF	TGCGCCAGCAGTCTCGAGACAGGGGAGGAGACCCAGTACTTC	TRBD1	TRBV5-1	TRBJ2-5	14	NA
CASSHLSGGGELFF	TGCGCCAGCAGCCATTTATCTGGCGGGGGGGAGCTGTTTTTT	NA	TRBV4-1	TRBJ2-2	14	NA
CASSDHGETQYF	TGCGCCAGCAGTGACCACGGGGAGACCCAGTACTTC	NA	TRBV10-1	TRBJ2-5	12	NA
CASSQRDGFTEAFF	TGCGCCAGCAGCCAGCGGGACGGCTTCACTGAAGCTTTCTTT	NA	TRBV5-1	TRBJ1-1	14	once
CASSLVVEHEQYF	TGTGCCAGCAGCTTAGTGGTGGAGCACGAGCAGTACTTC	NA	TRBV7-9	TRBJ2-7	13	few
CASRTAGGYTDTQYF	TGTGCCAGCAGAACGGCCGGAGGTTACACAGATACGCAGTATTTT	NA	TRBV6-6	TRBJ2-3	15	NA
CASSPGSGGYTF	TGTGCCAGCAGCCCAGGGTCGGGCGGCTACACCTTC	NA	TRBV5-4	TRBJ1-2	12	NA
CASSEVGYQETQYF	TGCGCCAGCAGCGAAGTCGGGTACCAAGAGACCCAGTACTTC	NA	TRBV4-1	TRBJ2-5	14	NA
CATTTRGGYSNQPQHF	TGTGCCACCACGACAAGGGGAGGATATAGCAATCAGCCCCAGCATTTT	NA	TRBV15	TRBJ1-5	16	NA
CASSVGGGADTQYF	TGTGCCAGCAGCGTAGGGGGTGGGGCGGATACGCAGTATTTT	NA	TRBV9	TRBJ2-3	14	NA
CASSQDGGTGGLSGSEAFF	TGCGCCAGCAGCCAAGACGGGGGGACAGGGGGACTTTCTGGCTCTGAAGCTTTCTTT	TRBD1	TRBV4-1	TRBJ1-1	19	NA
CASSLGTGAYYGYTF	TGTGCCAGCAGCTTAGGAACAGGGGCCTACTATGGCTACACCTTC	TRBD1	TRBV7-2	TRBJ1-2	15	NA
CTSSQDSQGEAKNIQYF	TGCACCAGCAGCCAAGATAGTCAGGGGGAAGCCAAAAACATTCAGTACTTC	NA	TRBV1	TRBJ2-4	17	NA
CASSPRAFDGYTF	TGTGCCAGCAGTCCCCGAGCCTTCGATGGCTACACCTTC	NA	TRBV5-6	TRBJ1-2	13	NA
CASSQDASGGVYEQYF	TGCGCCAGCAGCCAAGATGCTAGCGGGGGAGTATACGAGCAGTACTTC	TRBD2	TRBV4-3	TRBJ2-7	16	NA
CASSAAVGRGQFF	TGTGCCAGCAGCGCGGCAGTAGGGCGGGGGCAGTTCTTC	NA	TRBV9	TRBJ2-1	13	NA